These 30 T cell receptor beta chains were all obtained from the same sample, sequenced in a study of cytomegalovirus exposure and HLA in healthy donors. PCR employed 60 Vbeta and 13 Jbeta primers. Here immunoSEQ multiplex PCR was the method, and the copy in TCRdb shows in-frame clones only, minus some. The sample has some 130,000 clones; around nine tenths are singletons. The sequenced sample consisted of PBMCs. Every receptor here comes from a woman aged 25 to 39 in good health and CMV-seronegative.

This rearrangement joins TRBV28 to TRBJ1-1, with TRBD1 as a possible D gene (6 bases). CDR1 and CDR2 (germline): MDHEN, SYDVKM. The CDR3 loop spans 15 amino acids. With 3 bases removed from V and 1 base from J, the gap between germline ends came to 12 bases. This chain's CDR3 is CASSFPTGTNTEAFF. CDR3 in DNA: TGTGCCAGCAGTTTTCCCACAGGGACGAACACTGAAGCTTTCTTT.

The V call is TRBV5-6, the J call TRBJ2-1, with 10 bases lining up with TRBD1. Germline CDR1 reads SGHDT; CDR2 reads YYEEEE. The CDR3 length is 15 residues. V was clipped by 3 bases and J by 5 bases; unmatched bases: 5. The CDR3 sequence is CASSWGTGVDNEQFF. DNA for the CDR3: TGTGCCAGCAGCTGGGGGACAGGGGTGGACAATGAGCAGTTCTTC. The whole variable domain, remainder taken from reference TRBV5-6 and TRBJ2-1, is DAGVTQSPTHLIKTRGQQVTLRCSPKSGHDTVSWYQQALGQGPQFIFQYYEEEERQRGNFPDRFSGHQFPNYSSELNVNALLLGDSALYLCASSWGTGVDNEQFFGPGTRLTVL.

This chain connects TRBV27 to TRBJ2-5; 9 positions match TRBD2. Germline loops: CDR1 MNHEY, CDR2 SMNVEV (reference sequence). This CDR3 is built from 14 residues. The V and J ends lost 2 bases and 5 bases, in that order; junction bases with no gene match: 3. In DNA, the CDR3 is TGTGCCAGCAGTTTAGCGGGAGGGAGGGAGACCCAGTACTTC. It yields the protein CASSLAGGRETQYF.

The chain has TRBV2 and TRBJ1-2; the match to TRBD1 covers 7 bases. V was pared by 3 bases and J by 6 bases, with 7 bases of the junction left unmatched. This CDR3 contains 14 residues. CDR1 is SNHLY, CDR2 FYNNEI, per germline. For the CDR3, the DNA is TGTGCCAGCAGTGAGATAAGGGACAGTCATGGCTACACCTTC. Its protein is CASSEIRDSHGYTF.

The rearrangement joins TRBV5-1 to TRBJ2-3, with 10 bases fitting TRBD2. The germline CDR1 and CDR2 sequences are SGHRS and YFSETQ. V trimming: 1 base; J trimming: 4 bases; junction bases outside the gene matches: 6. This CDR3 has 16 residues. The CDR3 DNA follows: TGCGCCAGCAGCTTGCGGGCTAGCGGGAGACCAGATACGCAGTATTTT. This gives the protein CASSLRASGRPDTQYF.

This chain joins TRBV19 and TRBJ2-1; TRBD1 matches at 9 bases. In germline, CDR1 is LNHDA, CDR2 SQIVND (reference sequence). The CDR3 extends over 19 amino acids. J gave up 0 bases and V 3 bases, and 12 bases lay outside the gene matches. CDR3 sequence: CASSIQHWTGAISYNEQFF. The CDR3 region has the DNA TGTGCCAGTAGTATTCAACATTGGACAGGGGCCATCTCCTACAATGAGCAGTTCTTC.

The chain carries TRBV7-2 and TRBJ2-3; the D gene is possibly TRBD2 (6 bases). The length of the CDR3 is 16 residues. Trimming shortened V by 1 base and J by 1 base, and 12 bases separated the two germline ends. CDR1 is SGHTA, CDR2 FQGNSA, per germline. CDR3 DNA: TGTGCCAGCAGCTTAGTAGGGTGGGGGGGCACAGATACGCAGTATTTT. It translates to CASSLVGWGGTDTQYF.

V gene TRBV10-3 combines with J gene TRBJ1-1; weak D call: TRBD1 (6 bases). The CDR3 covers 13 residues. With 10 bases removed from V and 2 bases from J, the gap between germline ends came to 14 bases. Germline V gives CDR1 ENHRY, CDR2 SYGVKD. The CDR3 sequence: CATWTDTNTEAFF. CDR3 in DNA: TGTGCCACCTGGACAGACACAAACACTGAAGCTTTCTTT.

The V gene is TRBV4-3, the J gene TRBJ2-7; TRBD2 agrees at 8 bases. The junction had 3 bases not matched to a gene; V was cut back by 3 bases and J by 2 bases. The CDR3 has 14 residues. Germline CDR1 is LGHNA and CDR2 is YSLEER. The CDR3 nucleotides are TGCGCCAGCAGCCACCCGGGAGGGACCTACGAGCAGTACTTC. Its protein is CASSHPGGTYEQYF.

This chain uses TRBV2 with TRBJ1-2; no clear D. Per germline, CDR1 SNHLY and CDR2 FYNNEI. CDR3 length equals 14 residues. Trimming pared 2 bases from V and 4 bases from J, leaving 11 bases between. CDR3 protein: CASSELREGYGYTF. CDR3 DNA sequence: TGTGCCAGCAGTGAATTGCGGGAAGGCTATGGCTACACCTTC.

The CDR3 is CASSRTSGTTDTQYF. CDR3 in DNA: TGTGCCAGCAGTCGGACTAGCGGGACCACAGATACGCAGTATTTT. The V call is TRBV5-4, the J call TRBJ2-3; TRBD2 agrees at 12 bases. The CDR3 totals 15 residues. Trimming cost V 5 bases and J 2 bases; bases outside gene matches: 3. CDR1 is SGHNT and CDR2 is YYREEE in the germline V gene (reference sequence). The whole variable domain, remainder taken from reference TRBV5-4 and TRBJ2-3, is ETGVTQSPTHLIKTRGQQVTLRCSSQSGHNTVSWYQQALGQGPQFIFQYYREEENGRGNFPPRFSGLQFPNYSSELNVNALELDDSALYLCASSRTSGTTDTQYFGPGTRLTVL.

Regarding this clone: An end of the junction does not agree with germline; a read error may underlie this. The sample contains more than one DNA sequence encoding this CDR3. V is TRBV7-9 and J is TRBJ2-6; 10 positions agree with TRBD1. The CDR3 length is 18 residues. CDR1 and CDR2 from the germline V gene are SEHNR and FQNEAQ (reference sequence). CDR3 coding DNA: TGCGCCAGCAGCGTCGGGACAGGGGATAGGTCTGGGGCCAACGTCCTGACTTTC. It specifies CASSVGTGDRSGANVLTF. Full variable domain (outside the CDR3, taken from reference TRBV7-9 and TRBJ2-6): DTGVSQNPRHKITKRGQNVTFRCDPISEHNRLYWYRQTLGQGPEFLTYFQNEAQLEKSRLLSDRFSAERPKGSFSTLEIQRTEQGDSAMYLCASSVGTGDRSGANVLTFGAGSRLTVL.

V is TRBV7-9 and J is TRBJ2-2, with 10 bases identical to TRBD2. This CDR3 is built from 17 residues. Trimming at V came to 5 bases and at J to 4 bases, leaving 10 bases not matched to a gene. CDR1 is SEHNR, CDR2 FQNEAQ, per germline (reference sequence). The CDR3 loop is CASSPLAGEMVTGELFF. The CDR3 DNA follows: TGTGCCAGCAGCCCTCTAGCGGGAGAGATGGTCACCGGGGAGCTGTTTTTT.

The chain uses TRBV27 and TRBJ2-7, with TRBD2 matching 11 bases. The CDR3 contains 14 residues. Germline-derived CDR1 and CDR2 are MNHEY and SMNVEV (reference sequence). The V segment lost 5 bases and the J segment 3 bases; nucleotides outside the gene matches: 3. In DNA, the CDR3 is TGTGCCAGCAGTAGCGGGACTAGCGGCTACGAGCAGTACTTC. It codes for CASSSGTSGYEQYF.

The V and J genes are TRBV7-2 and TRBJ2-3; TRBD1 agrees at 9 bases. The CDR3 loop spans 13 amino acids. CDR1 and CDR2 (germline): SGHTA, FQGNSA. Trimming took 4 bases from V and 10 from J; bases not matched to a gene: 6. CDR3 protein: CASSSADRGSQYF. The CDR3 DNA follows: TGTGCCAGCAGCTCAGCGGACAGGGGTTCGCAGTATTTT. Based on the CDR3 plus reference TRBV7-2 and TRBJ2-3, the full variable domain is GAGVSQSPSNKVTEKGKDVELRCDPISGHTALYWYRQSLGQGLEFLIYFQGNSAPDKSGLPSDRFSAERTGGSVSTLTIQRTQQEDSAVYLCASSSADRGSQYFGPGTRLTVL.

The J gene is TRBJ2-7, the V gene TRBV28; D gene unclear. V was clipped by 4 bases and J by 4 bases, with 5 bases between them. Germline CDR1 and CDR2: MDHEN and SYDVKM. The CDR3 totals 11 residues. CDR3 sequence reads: CASSSGYEQYF. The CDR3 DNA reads TGTGCCAGCAGTTCCGGGTACGAGCAGTACTTC.

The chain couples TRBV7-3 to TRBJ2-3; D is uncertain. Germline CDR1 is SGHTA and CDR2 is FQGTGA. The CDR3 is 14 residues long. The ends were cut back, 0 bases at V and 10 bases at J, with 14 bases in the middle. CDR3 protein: CASSLTPFSDSQYF. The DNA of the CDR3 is TGTGCCAGCAGCTTAACCCCTTTCAGCGATTCGCAGTATTTT. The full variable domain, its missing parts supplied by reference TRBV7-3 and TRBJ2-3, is GAGVSQTPSNKVTEKGKYVELRCDPISGHTALYWYRQSLGQGPEFLIYFQGTGAADDSGLPNDRFFAVRPEGSVSTLKIQRTERGDSAVYLCASSLTPFSDSQYFGPGTRLTVL.

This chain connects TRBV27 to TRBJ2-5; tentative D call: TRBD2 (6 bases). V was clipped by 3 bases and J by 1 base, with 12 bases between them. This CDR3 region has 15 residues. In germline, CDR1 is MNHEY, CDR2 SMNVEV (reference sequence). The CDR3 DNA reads TGTGCCAGCAGTTTGCAATCCGGGAGCCAAGAGACCCAGTACTTC. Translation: CASSLQSGSQETQYF.

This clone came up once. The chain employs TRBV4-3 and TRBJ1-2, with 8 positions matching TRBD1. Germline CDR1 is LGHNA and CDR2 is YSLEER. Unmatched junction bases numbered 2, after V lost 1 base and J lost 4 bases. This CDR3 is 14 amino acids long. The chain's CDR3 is CASSQGTGTYGYTF. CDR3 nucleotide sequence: TGCGCCAGCAGCCAAGGGACAGGGACCTATGGCTACACCTTC.

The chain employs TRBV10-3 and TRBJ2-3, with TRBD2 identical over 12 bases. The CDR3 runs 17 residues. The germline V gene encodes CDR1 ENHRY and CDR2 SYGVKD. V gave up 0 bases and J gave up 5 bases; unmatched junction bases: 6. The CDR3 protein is CAISESPSGRALDTQYF. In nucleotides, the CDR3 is TGTGCCATCAGTGAGTCCCCTAGCGGGAGGGCCTTAGATACGCAGTATTTT.

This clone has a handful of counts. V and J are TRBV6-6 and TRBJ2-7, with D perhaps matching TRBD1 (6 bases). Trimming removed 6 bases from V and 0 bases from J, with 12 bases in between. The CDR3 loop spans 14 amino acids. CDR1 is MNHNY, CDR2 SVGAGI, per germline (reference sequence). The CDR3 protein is CASRGTRYSYEQYF. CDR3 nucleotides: TGTGCCAGCAGGGGGACACGTTACTCCTACGAGCAGTACTTC.

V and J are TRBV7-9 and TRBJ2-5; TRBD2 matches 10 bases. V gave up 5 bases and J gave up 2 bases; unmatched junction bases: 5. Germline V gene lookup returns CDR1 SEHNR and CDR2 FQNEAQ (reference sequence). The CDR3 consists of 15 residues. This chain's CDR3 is CASSLQAGGQETQYF. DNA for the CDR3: TGTGCCAGCAGCCTACAAGCGGGAGGGCAAGAGACCCAGTACTTC.

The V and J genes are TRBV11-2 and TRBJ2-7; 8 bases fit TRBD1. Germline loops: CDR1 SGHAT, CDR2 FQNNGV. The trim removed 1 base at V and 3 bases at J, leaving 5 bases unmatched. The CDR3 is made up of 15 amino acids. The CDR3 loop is CASSLVQGAIYEQYF. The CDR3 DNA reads TGTGCCAGCAGCTTAGTTCAGGGGGCAATCTACGAGCAGTACTTC. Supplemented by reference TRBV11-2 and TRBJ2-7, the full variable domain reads EAGVAQSPRYKIIEKRQSVAFWCNPISGHATLYWYQQILGQGPKLLIQFQNNGVVDDSQLPKDRFSAERLKGVDSTLKIQPAKLEDSAVYLCASSLVQGAIYEQYFGPGTRLTVT.

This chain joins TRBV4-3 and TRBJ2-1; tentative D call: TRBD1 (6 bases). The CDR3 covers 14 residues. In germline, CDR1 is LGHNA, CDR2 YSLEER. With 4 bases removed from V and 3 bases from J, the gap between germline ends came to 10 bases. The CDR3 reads CASSPAGVYNEQFF. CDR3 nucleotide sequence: TGCGCCAGCAGCCCGGCAGGGGTCTACAATGAGCAGTTCTTC.

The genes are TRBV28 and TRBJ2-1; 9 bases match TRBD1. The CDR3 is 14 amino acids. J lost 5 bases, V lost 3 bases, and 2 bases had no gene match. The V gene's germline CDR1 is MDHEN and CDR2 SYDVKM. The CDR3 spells CASSLGDRDNEQFF. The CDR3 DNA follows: TGTGCCAGCAGTTTGGGGGACAGGGACAATGAGCAGTTCTTC.

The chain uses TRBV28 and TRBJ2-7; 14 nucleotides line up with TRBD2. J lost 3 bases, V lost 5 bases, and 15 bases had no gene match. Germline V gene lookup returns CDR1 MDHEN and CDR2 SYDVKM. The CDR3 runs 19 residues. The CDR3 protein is CASSQSGLAGAGPLYEQYF. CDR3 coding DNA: TGTGCCAGCAGTCAATCGGGACTAGCGGGAGCCGGCCCCCTCTACGAGCAGTACTTC.

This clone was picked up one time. CDR3 amino acids: CASSVAWDSASEKLFF. CDR3 nucleotides: TGTGCCAGCAGCGTAGCATGGGACAGCGCTTCTGAAAAACTGTTTTTT. The rearrangement links TRBV9 to TRBJ1-4, with 7 bases lining up with TRBD1. Per the germline V gene, CDR1 is SGDLS and CDR2 is YYNGEE. CDR3 length: 16 residues. The J segment lost 7 bases and the V segment lost 0 bases, leaving 9 bases of the junction unmatched.

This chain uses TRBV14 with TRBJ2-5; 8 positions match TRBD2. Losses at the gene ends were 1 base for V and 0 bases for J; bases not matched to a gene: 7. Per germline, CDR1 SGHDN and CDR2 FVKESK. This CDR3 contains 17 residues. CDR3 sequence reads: CASSQGVTSGNQETQYF. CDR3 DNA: TGTGCCAGCAGCCAAGGAGTAACTAGCGGTAACCAAGAGACCCAGTACTTC.

The CDR3 reads CASSYIPWLAQPSYEQYF. CDR3 bases: TGTGCCAGCAGTTACATCCCCTGGCTGGCTCAACCCTCCTACGAGCAGTACTTC. V usage is TRBV28 and J usage is TRBJ2-7, with D unresolved. V was cut by 4 bases and J by 0 bases, with 22 bases left in between. CDR1 is MDHEN, CDR2 SYDVKM, per germline. This CDR3 has 18 amino acids.

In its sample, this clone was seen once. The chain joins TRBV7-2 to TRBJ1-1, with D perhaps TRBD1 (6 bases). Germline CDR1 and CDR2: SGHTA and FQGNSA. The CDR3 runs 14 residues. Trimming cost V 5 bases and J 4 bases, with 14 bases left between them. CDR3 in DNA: TGTGCCAGCAGCGCACAGGGCTTGGCCACTGAAGCTTTCTTT. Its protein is CASSAQGLATEAFF.